These T cell receptor beta chains were read from a single sample in a study of T cells after somatic rescue of genetic block. TCRdb's copy holds only in-frame clones and misses some; the assay was immunoSEQ multiplex PCR. Among tens of thousands of clones listed, about 90% were seen once. Sequencing was done on a sample of peripheral blood mononuclear cells (PBMCs). The receptors here all came from a woman aged 18-29 years. CDR3s leave out the opening cysteine and the closing phenylalanine or tryptophan. D genes are given only for firm matches.

>TRBV9|13|TRBD1|TRBJ2-1
ASSARDRGYNEQF
>TRBV28|13|NA|TRBJ1-2
ASSFRDRMLYGYT
>TRBV5-5|10|NA|TRBJ1-3
ASSFSGNTIY
>TRBV27|17|TRBD2|TRBJ2-1
ASSPLGVAGPRGYNEQF
>TRBV28|13|NA|TRBJ1-5
ASSLYGGTNQPQH
>TRBV2|10|NA|TRBJ2-1
ASSFDYNEQF
>TRBV2|13|TRBD2|TRBJ2-2
AILGSSGGTGELF
>TRBV6-5|13|NA|TRBJ2-7
ASSYTLGVAYEQY
>TRBV14|12|NA|TRBJ2-5
ASSQAQPKGTQY
>TRBV14|12|TRBD1|TRBJ2-5
ASSHRGQMREQY
>TRBV7-9|13|TRBD2|TRBJ2-4
ASSLIAGTSNIQY
>TRBV4-1|12|TRBD2|TRBJ2-1
ASSQGLGYNEQF
>TRBV7-8|15|NA|TRBJ1-3
ASSLVHKGGAGNTIY
>TRBV7-9|12|NA|TRBJ2-7
ALGGAWVSYEQY
>TRBV28|15|NA|TRBJ2-7
ASSLFLPAESSYEQY
>TRBV27|11|TRBD2|TRBJ2-1
ASSLAGHNEQF
>TRBV29-1|10|NA|TRBJ2-3
SVEGRTDTQY
>TRBV5-1|13|NA|TRBJ1-1
ASSLLSLPNTEAF
>TRBV6-5|11|NA|TRBJ1-1
ASSRPRGSEAF
>TRBV5-6|10|NA|TRBJ1-2
ASRISSGGYT
>TRBV7-2|10|NA|TRBJ2-3
ASSLVSDTQY
>TRBV5-1|11|NA|TRBJ2-2
ASGEEGTGELF
>TRBV28|12|TRBD1|TRBJ1-4
ASSLGTGGWKLF
>TRBV11-2|12|NA|TRBJ2-5
ASSLAGGWETQY
>TRBV28|10|NA|TRBJ2-1
ASSSPINEQF
>TRBV5-1|13|TRBD2|TRBJ2-5
ASSFSTSEGETQY
>TRBV7-9|16|NA|TRBJ2-1
ATDGRSIAPTLGDEQF
>TRBV20-1|8|NA|TRBJ2-3
SATRDTQY
>TRBV10-1|12|TRBD1|TRBJ2-7
ASSERDRYYEQY
>TRBV2|13|TRBD2|TRBJ2-2
ASSEGARGTGELF
>TRBV4-3|13|TRBD1|TRBJ2-5
ASSYGQAHQETQY
>TRBV28|12|NA|TRBJ1-6
ASSGGQGHSPLH
>TRBV7-9|13|NA|TRBJ2-1
ASETRPQEDNEQF
>TRBV6-1|11|NA|TRBJ2-7
ASNPGSRYEQY
>TRBV5-4|12|TRBD1|TRBJ2-5
ASSHPQGAETQY
>TRBV19|10|NA|TRBJ2-1
ASSQGYNEQF
>TRBV5-1|13|NA|TRBJ1-4
ASRRWGGGNEKLF
>TRBV10-2|13|TRBD2|TRBJ2-1
ASSVETSGYNEQF
>TRBV15|15|TRBD2|TRBJ2-1
ATSRPQLAGMNNEQF
>TRBV4-1|13|NA|TRBJ2-7
ASSQDPGRAYEQY
>TRBV14|15|NA|TRBJ1-1
ASSQDRRRAQNTEAF
>TRBV18|17|TRBD1|TRBJ2-3
ASSPRQGWLYLWTDTQY
>TRBV18|11|NA|TRBJ2-5
ASRKLMQETQY
>TRBV7-9|9|NA|TRBJ2-3
ASSAPDTQY
>TRBV7-9|13|NA|TRBJ2-7
ASSLVRDTSYEQY
>TRBV15|11|NA|TRBJ2-7
ATSRDHSYEQY
>TRBV30|13|TRBD1|TRBJ2-3
AGGRGTGRGDTQY
>TRBV7-8|14|TRBD1|TRBJ1-4
ASSSAPGQFNEKLF
>TRBV27|13|TRBD2|TRBJ2-1
ASSSRLAMHNEQF